The 25 T cell receptor beta chains listed next were all sequenced from one sample in a study of T cell responses to AZD1222 COVID-19 vaccine. Sequencing used immunoSEQ multiplex PCR; TCRdb keeps in-frame clones, though not all of them. The sample yields about 120,000 clones, approximately 90% seen once. Source: peripheral blood, taken on day 0 of AZD1222 vaccination. The receptors shown here come from an adult in good health.

V usage is TRBV6-5 and J usage is TRBJ2-5, with D perhaps matching TRBD2 (5 bases). The CDR3 extends over 16 amino acids. Germline CDR1 is MNHEY and CDR2 is SVGAGI. Trimming took off 0 bases at V and 4 bases at J, with 15 bases between the two ends. The CDR3 bases are TGTGCCAGCAGTTACTCGACAACCACTAGGCGAGAGACCCAGTACTTC. Translation: CASSYSTTTRRETQYF.

This clone has just one count. V usage is TRBV4-3 and J usage is TRBJ2-1; 15 positions agree with TRBD2. This CDR3 is 18 amino acids long. V lost 4 bases and J lost 4; bases outside the gene matches: 8. CDR1 and CDR2 from the germline V gene are LGHNA and YSLEER. The CDR3 DNA is TGCGCCAGCAGCCGAAGGACTAGCGGGGGGGCTTTATACAATGAGCAGTTCTTC. It translates to CASSRRTSGGALYNEQFF.

This clone was detected a few times. This chain connects TRBV2 to TRBJ2-7; no reliable D call. Germline values: CDR1 SNHLY, CDR2 FYNNEI. Trimming stripped 2 bases from V and 4 bases from J, with 3 bases between. This CDR3 comprises 11 residues. DNA of the CDR3: TGTGCCAGCAGTGAACAGTACGAGCAGTACTTC. Its protein is CASSEQYEQYF.

This clone was seen once. The chain combines TRBV19 with TRBJ2-7, with no clear D. The V gene's germline CDR1 is LNHDA and CDR2 SQIVND (reference sequence). There are 13 residues in the CDR3. Trimming cost V 6 bases and J 1 base, with 10 bases left between them. The CDR3 here is CASREQLSYEQYF. CDR3 DNA: TGTGCCAGTAGGGAACAGCTATCCTACGAGCAGTACTTC.

The chain links TRBV6-5 to TRBJ1-4; D remains unclear. V was trimmed by 7 bases and J by 4 bases, leaving 10 bases between them. The CDR3 sequence is 13 residues long. CDR1 MNHEY and CDR2 SVGAGI come from the germline V gene. The CDR3 DNA reads TGTGCCAGCAACGGAGGCTTTAATGAAAAACTGTTTTTT. It codes for CASNGGFNEKLFF.

This clone was observed once. This chain connects TRBV10-3 to TRBJ2-7, with 10 bases matching TRBD1. Germline V lookup: CDR1 ENHRY, CDR2 SYGVKD. V lost 10 bases and J lost 3; bases outside the gene matches: 6. There are 13 residues in the CDR3. Here the CDR3 DNA reads TGTGCCACTCTCCGGACAGGGGGCTACGAGCAGTACTTC. The encoded protein is CATLRTGGYEQYF.

The CDR3 DNA is TGTGCCAGCAGTTTGAATCACTTCCACGAGCAGTACTTC. Translated: CASSLNHFHEQYF. V gene TRBV12-3 or TRBV12-4 combines with J gene TRBJ2-7; D is unclear. Trimming took off 3 bases at V and 5 bases at J, with 11 bases between the two ends. This CDR3 has 13 amino acids.

The J gene is TRBJ1-2, the V gene TRBV29-1; D is unclear. Per germline, CDR1 SQVTM and CDR2 ANQGSEA. The CDR3 runs to 12 residues. V lost 3 bases and J lost 2, with 7 bases in between. The CDR3 DNA reads as TGCAGCGTTGATCCGGGGAACTATGGCTACACCTTC. Translated: CSVDPGNYGYTF.

This chain uses TRBV19 with TRBJ2-7, with a tentative D call TRBD2 (6 bases). Germline-derived CDR1 and CDR2 are LNHDA and SQIVND (reference sequence). This CDR3 is built from 13 residues. The germline V and J ends were trimmed by 9 bases and 5 bases, with 17 bases remaining between them. CDR3 DNA: TGTGCCAGCTCCCGGGACTTTGTCGACGAGCAGTACTTC. This sequence encodes CASSRDFVDEQYF.

The V and J genes are TRBV24-1 and TRBJ1-5; D call uncertain. Trimming stripped 0 bases from V and 3 bases from J, with 5 bases between. The germline CDR1 and CDR2 sequences are KGHDR and SFDVKD. CDR3 length: 14 residues. CDR3 in DNA: TGTGCCACCAGTGATTTGCACTACAATCAGCCCCAGCATTTT. It is translated as CATSDLHYNQPQHF.

The chain joins TRBV20-1 to TRBJ2-5; D not resolved. The germline V gene has CDR1 DFQATT and CDR2 SNEGSKA (reference sequence). This CDR3 is 11 amino acids long. Trimming shortened V by 3 bases and J by 5 bases, and 7 bases separated the two germline ends. CDR3 sequence: CSARARETQYF. In DNA, the CDR3 is TGCAGTGCTAGGGCGCGGGAGACCCAGTACTTC.

The V call is TRBV30, the J call TRBJ2-3; weak D call: TRBD1 (6 bases). CDR1 is GTSNPN and CDR2 is SVGIG in the germline V gene (reference sequence). The CDR3 consists of 13 residues. Trimming shortened V by 7 bases and J by 1 base, and 12 bases separated the two germline ends. CDR3 region: CASRGGGTDTQYF. In DNA form, the CDR3 reads TGTGCCTCCCGTGGGGGCGGCACAGATACGCAGTATTTT.

This clone appeared once. CDR3 region: CASSLTENTEAFF. DNA for the CDR3: TGTGCCAGCAGTCTGACAGAGAACACTGAAGCTTTCTTT. V usage is TRBV12-3 or TRBV12-4 and J usage is TRBJ1-1; the D gene is possibly TRBD1 (5 bases). This CDR3 contains 13 residues. Trimming removed 5 bases from V and 1 base from J, with 8 bases in between.

This chain links TRBV18 with TRBJ2-7; 8 bases fit TRBD1. Losses at the gene ends were 9 bases for V and 4 bases for J; bases not matched to a gene: 5. This CDR3 region has 12 residues. Germline lookup yields CDR1 KGHSH and CDR2 LQKENI. This CDR3 is CASGTGGYEQYF. As DNA, the CDR3 is TGTGCCAGTGGAACAGGGGGGTACGAGCAGTACTTC.

This sequence joins TRBV9 and TRBJ2-1; possibly TRBD1 for D (6 bases). The CDR3 runs 15 residues. V lost 3 bases and J 4 bases, leaving 14 bases between the germline ends. CDR1 is SGDLS and CDR2 is YYNGEE in the germline V gene. CDR3 protein: CASSAQGAQYNEQFF. The CDR3 nucleotides read TGTGCCAGCAGCGCACAGGGAGCTCAGTACAATGAGCAGTTCTTC.

The chain is built from TRBV30 and TRBJ2-3; TRBD2 aligns across 7 bases. The CDR3 covers 15 residues. Germline-derived CDR1 and CDR2 are GTSNPN and SVGIG (reference sequence). Unmatched junction bases numbered 10, after V lost 2 bases and J lost 5 bases. This CDR3 reads CAWSSGGGGGDTQYF. DNA of the CDR3: TGTGCCTGGAGTAGCGGCGGCGGGGGTGGAGATACGCAGTATTTT.

The CDR3 here is CASRPLGQAEAFF. The CDR3 nucleotides are TGTGCCAGTAGGCCACTCGGACAGGCTGAAGCTTTCTTT. The chain couples TRBV19 to TRBJ1-1, with 7 positions matching TRBD1. The length of the CDR3 is 13 residues. The germline CDR1 and CDR2 sequences are LNHDA and SQIVND (reference sequence). V dropped 6 bases and J dropped 6; count of bases not matched to a gene: 7. Using reference TRBV19 and TRBJ1-1 for the parts outside the CDR3, the full variable domain is DGGITQSPKYLFRKEGQNVTLSCEQNLNHDAMYWYRQDPGQGLRLIYYSQIVNDFQKGDIAEGYSVSREKKESFPLTVTSAQKNPTAFYLCASRPLGQAEAFFGQGTRLTVV.

This clone has just one count. The chain employs TRBV10-2 and TRBJ1-4, with D perhaps TRBD1 (6 bases). Trimming cost V 8 bases and J 4 bases, with 8 bases left between them. The CDR3 has 12 residues. The germline V gene encodes CDR1 WSHSY and CDR2 SAAADI. CDR3 sequence: CASGQLNEKLFF. CDR3 coding DNA: TGCGCCAGCGGACAGCTTAATGAAAAACTGTTTTTT.

The chain links TRBV7-2 to TRBJ1-5; TRBD1 matches at 7 bases. Germline trimming cut 1 base from V and 11 bases from J; bases unmatched to any gene: 11. The CDR3 runs 15 residues. Looked up from germline, CDR1 is SGHTA and CDR2 is FQGNSA. CDR3 nucleotides: TGTGCCAGCAGCTTAGAGGGACAGCCGCCGGGGGCCCAGCATTTT. It specifies CASSLEGQPPGAQHF. Combining the CDR3 with reference TRBV7-2 and TRBJ1-5 gives the whole variable domain GAGVSQSPSNKVTEKGKDVELRCDPISGHTALYWYRQSLGQGLEFLIYFQGNSAPDKSGLPSDRFSAERTGGSVSTLTIQRTQQEDSAVYLCASSLEGQPPGAQHFGDGTRLSIL.

This clone occurred a few times. Being one base from a much bigger clone, this may be a read error. The chain recombines TRBV11-2 with TRBJ2-7, with a tentative D call TRBD1 (5 bases). Germline assignment: CDR1 SGHAT and CDR2 FQNNGV. CDR3 length: 13 amino acids. V lost 1 base and J lost 1, with 5 bases in between. CDR3 DNA sequence: TGTGCCAGCAGCTTAGCAGGGTCCTACGAGCAGTACTTC. Translating it yields CASSLAGSYEQYF.

The V call is TRBV29-1, the J call TRBJ2-1, with D maybe TRBD1 (5 bases). V lost 7 bases and J 4 bases, leaving 11 bases between the germline ends. The CDR3 length is 12 residues. Per the germline V gene, CDR1 is SQVTM and CDR2 is ANQGSEA. This CDR3 reads CSALTEYNEQFF. Written as DNA, the CDR3 is TGCAGCGCCCTGACAGAGTACAATGAGCAGTTCTTC.

The chain links TRBV19 to TRBJ2-7; D is unclear. The CDR3 sequence is 13 residues long. From germline, CDR1 is LNHDA and CDR2 SQIVND (reference sequence). V lost 5 bases and J 0 bases, leaving 8 bases between the germline ends. Here the CDR3 DNA reads TGTGCCAGTAGTCAGTTTGGCTCCTACGAGCAGTACTTC. Its protein is CASSQFGSYEQYF. Full variable domain (rest looked up from reference TRBV19 and TRBJ2-7): DGGITQSPKYLFRKEGQNVTLSCEQNLNHDAMYWYRQDPGQGLRLIYYSQIVNDFQKGDIAEGYSVSREKKESFPLTVTSAQKNPTAFYLCASSQFGSYEQYFGPGTRLTVT.

The chain has TRBV2 and TRBJ1-1, with D perhaps TRBD1 (5 bases). The germline V and J ends were trimmed by 3 bases and 0 bases, with 11 bases remaining between them. The germline gives CDR1 SNHLY, CDR2 FYNNEI. The CDR3 has 15 residues. The CDR3 sequence: CASSDRQTVNTEAFF. The CDR3 coding sequence is TGTGCCAGCAGTGATAGACAGACAGTGAACACTGAAGCTTTCTTT.

The rearrangement joins TRBV14 to TRBJ2-7; the D gene is possibly TRBD1 (6 bases). The CDR3 has 12 amino acids. V was clipped by 1 base and J by 12 bases, with 13 bases between them. The germline gives CDR1 SGHDN, CDR2 FVKESK. The CDR3, as DNA: TGTGCCAGCAGCCAAGGCTGGGGGCGCCTGTACTTC. Amino acid sequence: CASSQGWGRLYF.

The V gene is TRBV7-3, the J gene TRBJ2-7, with D perhaps given as TRBD1 or TRBD2 (5 bases each). Trimming cost V 5 bases and J 1 base, with 15 bases left between them. Germline CDR1 and CDR2: SGHTA and FQGTGA. The CDR3 extends over 15 amino acids. The CDR3 DNA sequence: TGTGCCAGCAGCACGGGACCTGGGATATCCTACGAGCAGTACTTC. Translated: CASSTGPGISYEQYF.